In its sample, the clone carrying this TCR beta chain was seen many times. Its specificity is not known. TCRdb independently ran MiXCR on the 5' RACE reads; one entry per CDR3 protein. This sample has approximately 300,000 distinct CDR3 sequences, with roughly 9.8% found just once. This entry belongs to a study of identical twins. General study results and limits: Cord blood beta clonotypes that were abundant carried fewer insertions, and memory repertoires showed no such trend. Beta out-of-frame sequences showed weaker excess sharing between twins. It was possible that invariant MAIT and iNKT cells partly confounded the zero-insertion analyses.

This CDR3 spans 17 amino acids. V lost 4 bases to trimming and J lost 1 base, with 20 bases between them. Germline V gene lookup returns CDR1 LGHNA and CDR2 YNFKEQ. These data are also associated with another study on yellow fever vaccine responses in identical twins. In that study: Twins showed a vaccine T cell response that reportedly seemed partly convergent, partly personalized.

This chain uses TRBV4-2 with TRBJ2-7, with no clear D. The receptor was isolated from a young woman in good health. Sequenced sample: CD8+ T cells sorted from blood. For the CDR3, the DNA is TGTGCCAGCAGCCCCGAACACAGTGAAGCCTTTTCCTACGAGCAGTACTTC. This gives the protein CASSPEHSEAFSYEQYF.